This entry is about one TCR beta chain. Authors' data handling: Nucleated cell counts were estimated from reference gene primer amplification. Using immunoSEQ multiplex PCR, the repertoire was profiled, and TCRdb retains in-frame clones only, with some absent. V and J calls and clone size are copied from that table; D and trimming were computed from the DNA. The sample includes some 60,000 clones, 90% of them seen just once. These data originate in a study of blood T cell repertoires in COVID-19. About the study: There were acute and convalescent COVID-19 samples, and they came from the United States, Italy and Spain.

The CDR3 is made up of 17 amino acids. Germline values: CDR1 SEHNR, CDR2 FQNEAQ (reference sequence). After removal of 3 bases from V and 4 bases from J, the junction contained 9 bases not matched to a gene. The sequenced sample was peripheral blood. This rearrangement joins TRBV7-9 to TRBJ2-7; TRBD2 agrees at 13 bases. The clonotype was recovered from a man aged 55 to 69 with acute or convalescent COVID-19. As DNA, the CDR3 is TGTGCCAGCAGCTTTAGTTTTAGGGGACTAGCGGGGTACGAGCAGTACTTC. It yields the protein CASSFSFRGLAGYEQYF.